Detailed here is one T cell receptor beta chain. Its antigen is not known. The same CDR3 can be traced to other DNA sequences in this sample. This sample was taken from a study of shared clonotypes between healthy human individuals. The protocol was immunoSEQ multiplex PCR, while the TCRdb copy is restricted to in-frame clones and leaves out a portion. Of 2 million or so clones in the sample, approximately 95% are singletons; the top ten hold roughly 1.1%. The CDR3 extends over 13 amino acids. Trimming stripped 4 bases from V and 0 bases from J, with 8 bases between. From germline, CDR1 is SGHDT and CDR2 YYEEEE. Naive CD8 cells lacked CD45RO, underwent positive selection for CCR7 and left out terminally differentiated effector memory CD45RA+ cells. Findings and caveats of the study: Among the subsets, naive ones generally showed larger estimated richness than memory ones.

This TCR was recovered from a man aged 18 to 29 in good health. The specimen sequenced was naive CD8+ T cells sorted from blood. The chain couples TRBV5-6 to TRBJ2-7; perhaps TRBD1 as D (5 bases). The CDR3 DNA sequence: TGTGCCAGCAGCACAGGAACCTCCTACGAGCAGTACTTC. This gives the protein CASSTGTSYEQYF.